These 2 T cell receptor beta chains were all obtained from the same sample, sequenced in a study of T-cell memory formation after mild COVID-19. TCRdb re-called the 5' RACE reads with MiXCR, one entry per CDR3 protein. The sample records approximately 190,000 distinct CDR3 sequences, about 16% being singletons. Sequenced sample: PBMCs or a T cell subset sorted from them (not recorded which). These receptors all stem from an adult woman who had mild COVID-19 (a few samples of this study predate the infection). Cell type and time point are not known.

This chain joins TRBV6-6 and TRBJ2-7; 7 positions agree with TRBD1. Per germline, CDR1 MNHNY and CDR2 SVGAGI (reference sequence). The ends lost 0 bases at V and 1 base at J; junction bases unmatched: 0. The CDR3 spans 14 residues. As DNA, the CDR3 is TGTGCCAGCAGTTACTCGGGACAGTCCTACGAGCAGTACTTC. It specifies CASSYSGQSYEQYF.

Only a few counts were recorded for this clonotype. This sequence joins TRBV20-1 and TRBJ1-1; D is uncertain. CDR3 length: 14 residues. Germline assignment: CDR1 DFQATT and CDR2 SNEGSKA (reference sequence). V gave up 1 base and J gave up 5 bases, with 14 bases separating them. The CDR3 sequence: CSARGTRGRTEAFF. For the CDR3, the DNA is TGCAGTGCTAGAGGGACTCGAGGGAGGACTGAAGCTTTCTTT.